What follows are 18 T cell receptor beta chains derived from one specimen sequenced in a study of T cell responses to AZD1222 COVID-19 vaccine. The method was immunoSEQ multiplex PCR; TCRdb's version includes in-frame clones alone and lacks a portion of them. The sample comprises about 94,000 clones, nearly 90% of which are singletons, and 13% rests with the top ten. The material sequenced was peripheral blood, taken on day 0 of AZD1222 vaccination. The receptors were gathered from an adult in good health.

The chain has TRBV19 and TRBJ1-5; 7 bases line up with TRBD1. Looked up from germline, CDR1 is LNHDA and CDR2 is SQIVND (reference sequence). Unmatched junction bases numbered 7, after V lost 4 bases and J lost 4 bases. The CDR3 is made up of 15 amino acids. The CDR3 nucleotides read TGTGCCAGTAGTAGATCAAGGGGGCGAAATCAGCCCCAGCATTTT. Amino acid sequence: CASSRSRGRNQPQHF.

In this sample, this clone turned up a few times. This rearrangement joins TRBV2 to TRBJ2-5; TRBD2 is a possible D gene (5 bases). Germline V gene data show CDR1 as SNHLY and CDR2 as FYNNEI. The CDR3 extends over 13 amino acids. The V end was cut by 4 bases, the J end by 5 bases, with 11 bases between. The CDR3 is CASSALAPETQYF. The CDR3 nucleotides are TGTGCCAGCAGTGCTTTAGCGCCGGAGACCCAGTACTTC.

The chain links TRBV5-1 to TRBJ2-7, with D possibly matching TRBD2 (6 bases). Per the germline V gene, CDR1 is SGHRS and CDR2 is YFSETQ. V was trimmed by 0 bases and J by 5 bases, leaving 9 bases between them. The CDR3 loop spans 13 amino acids. The CDR3 coding sequence is TGCGCCAGCAGCTTGGGACTAGTTAACGAGCAGTACTTC. Translation: CASSLGLVNEQYF.

This clone was picked up one time. J is TRBJ1-6 and V is TRBV28; D unresolved. Trimming removed 3 bases from V and 8 bases from J, with 11 bases in between. The CDR3 totals 14 residues. Germline V gene sequence: CDR1 MDHEN, CDR2 SYDVKM. CDR3 sequence: CASSFTEGDSPLHF. The CDR3 bases are TGTGCCAGCAGTTTTACTGAGGGTGATTCACCCCTCCACTTT.

The sample holds a few counts of this clone. The rearrangement links TRBV4-1 to TRBJ1-2; D might be TRBD1 (6 bases). The CDR3 consists of 15 residues. Between the trimmed V and J ends, which lost 5 bases and 4 bases, there was a span of 17 bases. Germline assignment: CDR1 MGHRA and CDR2 YSYEKL. DNA for the CDR3: TGCGCCAGCAGCTCATCCCAGGGGCCCTTCTATGGCTACACCTTC. Its protein product is CASSSSQGPFYGYTF.

This chain connects TRBV27 to TRBJ1-1; no reliable D call. V dropped 2 bases and J dropped 0 bases, with 7 bases sitting between them. CDR3 size: 14 residues. Germline CDR1 is MNHEY and CDR2 is SMNVEV (reference sequence). This CDR3 is CASSLVGLNTEAFF. Here the CDR3 DNA reads TGTGCCAGCAGTTTAGTAGGATTGAACACTGAAGCTTTCTTT.

J is TRBJ2-5 and V is TRBV6-5; D not resolved. In germline, CDR1 is MNHEY, CDR2 SVGAGI. The germline V and J ends were trimmed by 6 bases and 7 bases, with 9 bases remaining between them. CDR3 length: 11 residues. The CDR3 is CASSRAGTQYF. The CDR3 bases are TGTGCCAGCAGCCGAGCTGGGACCCAGTACTTC.

The chain joins TRBV24-1 to TRBJ2-5; 8 nucleotides align to TRBD1. The CDR3 runs to 16 residues. Germline V gene sequence: CDR1 KGHDR, CDR2 SFDVKD. With 5 bases clipped from V and 4 bases from J, the junction kept 11 bases outside the gene matches. This chain's CDR3 is CATSGGRTGGLETQYF. CDR3 sequence (DNA): TGTGCCACCAGTGGGGGCCGCACAGGGGGTTTAGAGACCCAGTACTTC.

This chain joins TRBV6-5 and TRBJ1-2, with D possibly TRBD1 on 6 matching bases. The V end was cut by 0 bases, the J end by 9 bases, with 14 bases between. Germline-derived CDR1 and CDR2 are MNHEY and SVGAGI. CDR3 length equals 14 residues. CDR3 loop: CASSYSGQLSRYTF. The CDR3 DNA follows: TGTGCCAGCAGTTACTCCGGACAGCTATCTCGCTACACCTTC.

This sequence joins TRBV7-2 and TRBJ1-5, with no clear D. The CDR3 runs 17 residues. Germline values: CDR1 SGHTA, CDR2 FQGNSA. Trimming left V 1 base short and J 3 bases short, with 16 bases between. Here the CDR3 reads CASSLGPEPPTNQPQHF. CDR3 coding DNA: TGTGCCAGCAGCTTAGGTCCTGAACCCCCTACCAATCAGCCCCAGCATTTT.

This clone was picked up one time. The chain employs TRBV2 and TRBJ1-1; D possibly corresponds to TRBD1 (5 bases). The CDR3 has 15 residues. The germline gives CDR1 SNHLY, CDR2 FYNNEI. V was clipped by 4 bases and J by 0 bases, with 12 bases between them. DNA of the CDR3: TGTGCCAGCAGTGTCAGGACACTCATGAACACTGAAGCTTTCTTT. It codes for CASSVRTLMNTEAFF.

This clone was seen only a few times. This chain joins TRBV2 and TRBJ2-7; 9 bases are shared with TRBD1. V lost 8 bases to trimming and J lost 3 bases; unmatched junction nucleotides: 11. This CDR3 has 15 residues. CDR1 and CDR2 from the germline V gene are SNHLY and FYNNEI. The CDR3 DNA reads TGTGCCAGCCAGCAGGATTGGGACAGGGACTACGAGCAGTACTTC. Translated: CASQQDWDRDYEQYF.

This chain links TRBV5-4 with TRBJ2-7, with D possibly matching TRBD2 (7 bases). This CDR3 spans 14 amino acids. V lost 7 bases and J 3 bases, leaving 17 bases between the germline ends. Germline V gene lookup returns CDR1 SGHNT and CDR2 YYREEE (reference sequence). CDR3 residues: CASSVGGGGYEQYF. CDR3 DNA: TGTGCCAGCTCCGTTGGGGGAGGGGGCTACGAGCAGTACTTC.

The rearrangement joins TRBV12-5 to TRBJ2-2; 9 bases map to TRBD2. V shed 5 bases, J shed 7 bases, and the junction held 11 bases outside the gene matches. The germline V gene has CDR1 LGHNT and CDR2 FRNRAP. This CDR3 comprises 16 residues. The chain's CDR3 is CASGTSGLASVGELFF. The CDR3 DNA sequence: TGTGCTAGTGGTACCTCCGGACTAGCGAGCGTCGGGGAGCTGTTTTTT.

This chain joins TRBV5-1 and TRBJ1-1; no clear D. The V gene's germline CDR1 is SGHRS and CDR2 YFSETQ. The CDR3 spans 15 residues. Trimming took 1 base from V and 0 from J, leaving 10 bases between them. CDR3 nucleotides: TGCGCCAGCAGCTTGCTTGCAGAGTTGAACACTGAAGCTTTCTTT. Translating gives CASSLLAELNTEAFF.

This chain links TRBV4-1 with TRBJ2-5, with 9 nucleotides matching TRBD2. The CDR3 runs 16 residues. Germline lookup yields CDR1 MGHRA and CDR2 YSYEKL. The J segment lost 5 bases and the V segment lost 3 bases, leaving 10 bases of the junction unmatched. The CDR3 DNA reads TGCGCCAGCAGCCAGATAGCGGGGGCCCGGGGGGAGACCCAGTACTTC. This codes for CASSQIAGARGETQYF.

V usage is TRBV24-1 and J usage is TRBJ2-3, with no clear D. The ends were cut back, 4 bases at V and 1 base at J, with 8 bases in the middle. Germline CDR1 KGHDR, CDR2 SFDVKD. CDR3 size: 14 residues. CDR3 sequence reads: CATSDTRGTDTQYF. The CDR3 DNA follows: TGTGCCACCAGTGACACCCGGGGCACAGATACGCAGTATTTT.

The count of this clone is one. CDR3 bases: TGTGCCAGCAGCTGGGTCGGGACAGGGGATGGCTACACCTTC. Protein sequence: CASSWVGTGDGYTF. The chain carries TRBV7-9 and TRBJ1-2, with 10 bases identical to TRBD1. After removal of 4 bases from V and 6 bases from J, the junction contained 5 bases not matched to a gene. The CDR3 runs 14 residues. CDR1 and CDR2 from the germline V gene are SEHNR and FQNEAQ (reference sequence).